The 10 T cell receptor beta chains below come from one sample, sequenced in a study of monozygotic twins with cystic fibrosis. Clones were read by immunoSEQ multiplex PCR, and TCRdb kept only the in-frame ones, dropping some. In the table there are around 34,000 clones, 66% of which are singletons. The sample comprised blood. These receptors all stem from a girl between 5 and 17 years old with cystic fibrosis.

This clone has just a few counts. J is TRBJ1-1 and V is TRBV4-2; 8 bases are shared with TRBD1. The CDR3 sequence is 15 residues long. The ends lost 3 bases at V and 4 bases at J; junction bases unmatched: 7. From germline, CDR1 is LGHNA and CDR2 YNFKEQ. The CDR3 sequence: CASSQLTGGGTEAFF. The DNA of the CDR3 is TGTGCCAGCAGCCAGCTTACAGGGGGGGGCACTGAAGCTTTCTTT.

This clone has a handful of counts. This chain links TRBV11-2 with TRBJ2-7; weak D call: TRBD1 (5 bases). The CDR3 runs 15 residues. Trimming took 1 base from V and 2 from J, leaving 12 bases between them. The germline CDR1 and CDR2 sequences are SGHAT and FQNNGV. CDR3 bases: TGTGCCAGCAGCTTAGGTACAGGAGTGGCCTACGAGCAGTACTTC. As protein: CASSLGTGVAYEQYF.

The CDR3 is CATRGTSGNSTDTQYF. The CDR3 DNA is TGTGCCACACGAGGGACTAGCGGGAATAGCACAGATACGCAGTATTTT. The genes are TRBV10-3 and TRBJ2-3; 13 bases line up with TRBD2. The germline V gene has CDR1 ENHRY and CDR2 SYGVKD. The V gene end was trimmed by 10 bases and the J gene end by 0 bases; junction bases not matched to a gene: 7. The CDR3 loop spans 16 amino acids.

The chain couples TRBV7-9 to TRBJ1-1; TRBD1 is a possible D gene (6 bases). CDR3 length equals 15 residues. Between the trimmed V and J ends, which lost 8 bases and 5 bases, there was a span of 21 bases. Germline CDR1 reads SEHNR; CDR2 reads FQNEAQ (reference sequence). The CDR3 reads CASEDPRGAWTEAFF. CDR3 DNA sequence: TGTGCCAGCGAAGACCCCCGGGGGGCTTGGACTGAAGCTTTCTTT.

This chain uses TRBV7-9 with TRBJ1-2; D is undetermined. Deletions cut 4 bases from V and 5 bases from J, with 20 bases between. The germline gives CDR1 SEHNR, CDR2 FQNEAQ (reference sequence). The CDR3 spans 16 residues. The CDR3 reads CASSSLKGYGDYGYTF. DNA for the CDR3: TGTGCCAGCAGCTCCCTCAAAGGCTATGGGGATTATGGCTACACCTTC.

This sequence joins TRBV18 and TRBJ2-1; D gene ambiguous. Trimming shortened V by 3 bases and J by 0 bases, and 12 bases separated the two germline ends. In germline, CDR1 is KGHSH, CDR2 LQKENI. The CDR3 runs 16 residues. CDR3 sequence (DNA): TGTGCCAGCTCACCGGAGTTAGGAAGCTCCTACAATGAGCAGTTCTTC. Residues: CASSPELGSSYNEQFF.

This clone was seen only a few times. The CDR3 region is CASSSRTLSGANVLTF. As DNA, the CDR3 is TGTGCCAGTAGTTCGCGGACTCTTTCTGGGGCCAACGTCCTGACTTTC. The chain uses TRBV19 and TRBJ2-6; D might be TRBD2 (5 bases). Germline V gene sequence: CDR1 LNHDA, CDR2 SQIVND (reference sequence). This CDR3 has 16 residues. Trimming cost V 5 bases and J 1 base, with 12 bases left between them.

In its sample, this clone was seen a few times. The chain couples TRBV27 to TRBJ1-1; D is uncertain. The CDR3 has 13 amino acids. Germline V CDR1 and CDR2: MNHEY, SMNVEV (reference sequence). V lost 5 bases, J lost 0 bases, and 7 bases lay in between. CDR3 sequence: CASSPALNTEAFF. The DNA for the CDR3 is TGTGCCAGCAGTCCCGCACTGAACACTGAAGCTTTCTTT.

V and J are TRBV9 and TRBJ1-1; maybe TRBD1 (5 bases). Germline V gives CDR1 SGDLS, CDR2 YYNGEE. The CDR3 is 14 amino acids. V lost 7 bases and J lost 3, with 16 bases in between. In DNA form, the CDR3 reads TGTGCCAGCGGCGAAGGGACCCGGGACACTGAAGCTTTCTTT. It translates to CASGEGTRDTEAFF.

The V call is TRBV5-1, the J call TRBJ2-3; TRBD2 aligns across 11 bases. Trimming at V came to 2 bases and at J to 6 bases, leaving 5 bases not matched to a gene. The CDR3 length is 15 residues. The V gene's germline CDR1 is SGHRS and CDR2 YFSETQ. The CDR3 is CASSFSGRAGDTQYF. In DNA form, the CDR3 reads TGCGCCAGCAGCTTTAGCGGGAGGGCCGGTGATACGCAGTATTTT.